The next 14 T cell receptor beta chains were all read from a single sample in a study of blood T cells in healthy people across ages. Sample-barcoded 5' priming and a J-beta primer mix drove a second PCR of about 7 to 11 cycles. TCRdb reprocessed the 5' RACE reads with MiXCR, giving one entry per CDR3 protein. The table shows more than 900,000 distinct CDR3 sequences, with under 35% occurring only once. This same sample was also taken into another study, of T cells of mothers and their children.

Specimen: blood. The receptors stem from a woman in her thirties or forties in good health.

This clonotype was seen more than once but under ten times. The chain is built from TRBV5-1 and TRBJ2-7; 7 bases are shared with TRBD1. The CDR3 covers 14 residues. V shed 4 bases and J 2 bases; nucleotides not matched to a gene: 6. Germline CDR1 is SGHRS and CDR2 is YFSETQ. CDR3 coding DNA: TGCGCCAGCAGCGGTACCGGGACAGCCTACGAGCAGTACTTC. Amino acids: CASSGTGTAYEQYF.

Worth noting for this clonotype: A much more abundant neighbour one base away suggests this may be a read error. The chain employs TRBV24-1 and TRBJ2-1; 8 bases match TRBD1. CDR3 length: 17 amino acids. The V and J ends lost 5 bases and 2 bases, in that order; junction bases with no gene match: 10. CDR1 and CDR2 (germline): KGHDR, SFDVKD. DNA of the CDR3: TGTGCCACCAGTGCCCCACCGGGACAGGACACCTACAATGAGCAGTTCTTC. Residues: CATSAPPGQDTYNEQFF.

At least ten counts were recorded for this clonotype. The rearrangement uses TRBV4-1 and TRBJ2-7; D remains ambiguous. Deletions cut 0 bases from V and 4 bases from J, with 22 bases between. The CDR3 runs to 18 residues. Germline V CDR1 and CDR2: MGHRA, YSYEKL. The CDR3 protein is CASSQDPVPTASGYEQYF. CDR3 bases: TGCGCCAGCAGCCAAGATCCCGTACCCACCGCGTCTGGATACGAGCAGTACTTC.

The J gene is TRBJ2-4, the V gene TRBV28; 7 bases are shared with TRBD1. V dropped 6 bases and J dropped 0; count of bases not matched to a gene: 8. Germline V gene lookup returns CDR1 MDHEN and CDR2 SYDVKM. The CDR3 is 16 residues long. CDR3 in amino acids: CASREGTALAKNIQYF. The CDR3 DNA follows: TGTGCCAGCAGAGAGGGGACAGCACTAGCCAAAAACATTCAGTACTTC. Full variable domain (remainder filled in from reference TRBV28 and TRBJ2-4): DVKVTQSSRYLVKRTGEKVFLECVQDMDHENMFWYRQDPGLGLRLIYFSYDVKMKEKGDIPEGYSVSREKKERFSLILESASTNQTSMYLCASREGTALAKNIQYFGAGTRLSVL.

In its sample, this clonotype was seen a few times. This CDR3 is CASSLLGQGNSPLHF. For the CDR3, the DNA is TGCGCCAGCAGCCTCCTAGGACAGGGTAATTCACCCCTCCACTTT. This chain joins TRBV5-1 and TRBJ1-6; TRBD1 matches at 8 bases. Trimming took 4 bases from V and 6 from J; bases not matched to a gene: 6. The CDR3 contains 15 residues. Germline V gene sequence: CDR1 SGHRS, CDR2 YFSETQ.

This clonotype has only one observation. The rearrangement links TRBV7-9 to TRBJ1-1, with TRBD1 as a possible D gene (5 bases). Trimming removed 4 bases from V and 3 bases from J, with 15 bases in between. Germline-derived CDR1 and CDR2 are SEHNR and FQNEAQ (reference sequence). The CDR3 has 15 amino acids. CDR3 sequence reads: CASSSPNQGDTEAFF. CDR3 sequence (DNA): TGTGCCAGCAGCTCGCCGAATCAGGGAGACACTGAAGCTTTCTTT.

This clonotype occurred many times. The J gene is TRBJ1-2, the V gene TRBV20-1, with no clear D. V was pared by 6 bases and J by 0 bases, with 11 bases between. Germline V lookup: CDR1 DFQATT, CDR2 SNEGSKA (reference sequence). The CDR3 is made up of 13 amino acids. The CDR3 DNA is TGCAGTGCCAGCATACAGACTAACTATGGCTACACCTTC. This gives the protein CSASIQTNYGYTF.

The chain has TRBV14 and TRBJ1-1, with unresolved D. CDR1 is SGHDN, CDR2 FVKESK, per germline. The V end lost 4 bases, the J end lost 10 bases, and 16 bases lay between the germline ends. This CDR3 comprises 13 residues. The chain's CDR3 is CASSPQGRVRAFF. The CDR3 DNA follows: TGTGCCAGCAGCCCCCAAGGACGGGTGAGAGCTTTCTTT.

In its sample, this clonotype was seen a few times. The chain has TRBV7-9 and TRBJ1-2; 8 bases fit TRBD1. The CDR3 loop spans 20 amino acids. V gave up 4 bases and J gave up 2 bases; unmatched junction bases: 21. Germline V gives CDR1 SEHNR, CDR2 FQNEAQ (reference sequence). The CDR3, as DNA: TGTGCCAGCAGCTGGGCGACAGGGGCTCCCGCCAAAAAGGCCAACTATGGCTACACCTTC. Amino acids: CASSWATGAPAKKANYGYTF.

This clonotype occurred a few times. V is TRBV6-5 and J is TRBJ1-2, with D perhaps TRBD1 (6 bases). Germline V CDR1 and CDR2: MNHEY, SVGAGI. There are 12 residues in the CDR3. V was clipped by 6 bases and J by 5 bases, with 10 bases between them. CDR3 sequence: CASSRDKYGYTF. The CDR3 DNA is TGTGCCAGCAGCAGGGACAAATATGGCTACACCTTC.

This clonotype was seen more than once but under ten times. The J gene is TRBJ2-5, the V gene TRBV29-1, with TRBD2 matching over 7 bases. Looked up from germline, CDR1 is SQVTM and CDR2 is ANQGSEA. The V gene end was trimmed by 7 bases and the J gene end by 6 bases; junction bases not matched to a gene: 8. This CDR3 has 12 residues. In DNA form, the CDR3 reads TGCAGCGCTGCTGAGGGGACTAAGACCCAGTACTTC. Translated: CSAAEGTKTQYF.

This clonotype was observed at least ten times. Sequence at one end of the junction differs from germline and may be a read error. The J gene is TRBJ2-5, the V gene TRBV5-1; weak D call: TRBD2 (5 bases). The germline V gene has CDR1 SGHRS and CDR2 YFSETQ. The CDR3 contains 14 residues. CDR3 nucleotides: TGTGCCAGCAGCTTAGGAAGGCGGGAAGAGACCCAGTACTTC. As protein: CASSLGRREETQYF.

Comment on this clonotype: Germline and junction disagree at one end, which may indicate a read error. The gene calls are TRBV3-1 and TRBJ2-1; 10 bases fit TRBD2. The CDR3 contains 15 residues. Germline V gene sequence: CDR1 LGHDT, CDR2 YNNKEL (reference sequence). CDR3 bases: TGTGCCAGCAGCCAACCACTAGCGGGGTATAATGAGCGGTTCTTC. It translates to CASSQPLAGYNERFF.

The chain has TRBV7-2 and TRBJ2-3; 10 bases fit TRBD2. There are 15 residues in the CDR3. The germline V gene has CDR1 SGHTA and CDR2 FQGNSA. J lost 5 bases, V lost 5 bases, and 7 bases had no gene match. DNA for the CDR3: TGTGCCAGCAGCCCCGCCGGACTAGCGGTAGATACGCAGTATTTT. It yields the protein CASSPAGLAVDTQYF.